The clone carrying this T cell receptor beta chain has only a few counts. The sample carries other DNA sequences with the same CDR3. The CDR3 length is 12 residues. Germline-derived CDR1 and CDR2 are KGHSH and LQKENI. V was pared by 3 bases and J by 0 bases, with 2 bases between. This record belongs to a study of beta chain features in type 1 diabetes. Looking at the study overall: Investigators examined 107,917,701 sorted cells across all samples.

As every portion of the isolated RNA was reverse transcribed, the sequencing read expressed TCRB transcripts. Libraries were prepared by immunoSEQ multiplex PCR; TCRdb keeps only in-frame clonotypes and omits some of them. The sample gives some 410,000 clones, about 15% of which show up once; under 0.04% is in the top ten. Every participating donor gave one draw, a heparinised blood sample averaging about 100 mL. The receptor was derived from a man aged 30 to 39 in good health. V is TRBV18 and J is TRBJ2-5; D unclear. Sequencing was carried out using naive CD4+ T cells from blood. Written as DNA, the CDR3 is TGTGCCAGCTCACCGAACCAAGAGACCCAGTACTTC. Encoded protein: CASSPNQETQYF.